The 14 T cell receptor beta chains below all came from one sample that was sequenced in a study of blood T cell repertoires in COVID-19. TCRdb's copy holds only in-frame clones and misses some; the assay was immunoSEQ multiplex PCR. Found here are 150,000 to 200,000 clones, around 79% of them singletons; the top ten hold around 10%. The sequencing input was PBMCs or T cells enriched from blood (not recorded which). The receptor set was obtained from a man aged 50 to 59 who had recovered from COVID-19.

The chain couples TRBV3-1 (or the pseudogene TRBV3-2) to TRBJ1-5; D remains ambiguous. There are 13 residues in the CDR3. The germline gives CDR1 LGHDT, CDR2 YNNKEL (reference sequence). The ends were cut back, 4 bases at V and 5 bases at J, with 9 bases in the middle. The CDR3: CASSPSLDQPQHF. CDR3 nucleotide sequence: TGTGCCAGCAGCCCTAGTCTCGATCAGCCCCAGCATTTT.

The chain employs TRBV3-1 (or the pseudogene TRBV3-2) and TRBJ2-5; TRBD2 agrees at 7 bases. V shed 0 bases, J shed 2 bases, and the junction held 3 bases outside the gene matches. The CDR3 has 15 amino acids. Germline assignment: CDR1 LGHDT and CDR2 YNNKEL (reference sequence). The CDR3 region is CASSQDAGLQETQYF. In DNA, the CDR3 is TGTGCCAGCAGCCAAGATGCGGGACTACAAGAGACCCAGTACTTC.

V and J are TRBV13 and TRBJ1-1; maybe TRBD1 (5 bases). CDR1 and CDR2 (germline): PRHDT, FYEKMQ (reference sequence). The germline V and J ends were trimmed by 3 bases and 4 bases, with 12 bases remaining between them. CDR3 length: 14 residues. CDR3 nucleotide sequence: TGTGCCAGCAGCTTGCGAGGGGAGGTCACTGAAGCTTTCTTT. This sequence encodes CASSLRGEVTEAFF.

This chain joins TRBV4-1 and TRBJ2-7; 8 bases are a match to TRBD1. Per the germline V gene, CDR1 is MGHRA and CDR2 is YSYEKL. V shed 4 bases, J shed 6 bases, and the junction held 11 bases outside the gene matches. CDR3 length: 15 amino acids. CDR3 DNA sequence: TGCGCCAGCAGCCGAGACGGACAGGGAAGGGGCGAGCAGTACTTC. This gives the protein CASSRDGQGRGEQYF.

The genes are TRBV3-1 (or the pseudogene TRBV3-2) and TRBJ2-3; 8 nucleotides agree with TRBD2. Germline values: CDR1 LGHDT, CDR2 YNNKEL (reference sequence). This CDR3 region has 16 residues. V trimming: 4 bases; J trimming: 1 base; junction bases outside the gene matches: 7. The CDR3 nucleotides are TGTGCCAGCAGCCTAAGCGGGAGCGTAGGCACAGATACGCAGTATTTT. Encoded protein: CASSLSGSVGTDTQYF.

This clone was counted a few times. The chain combines TRBV13 with TRBJ2-2; D call uncertain. CDR1 and CDR2 from the germline V gene are PRHDT and FYEKMQ (reference sequence). This CDR3 is 13 amino acids long. V lost 10 bases, J lost 6 bases, and 15 bases lay in between. CDR3 nucleotides: TGTGCCACCAGACTGAGGCTCCCCGGGGAGCTGTTTTTT. Translating gives CATRLRLPGELFF.

The chain combines TRBV7-8 with TRBJ2-5, with D possibly being TRBD1 (6 bases). The CDR3 length is 13 residues. Germline V gives CDR1 SGHVS, CDR2 FQNEAQ. The V gene lost 1 base and the J gene lost 5 bases, with 8 bases spanning the gap. CDR3 amino acids: CASSLVGAETQYF. In nucleotides, the CDR3 is TGTGCCAGCAGCTTAGTGGGGGCGGAGACCCAGTACTTC.

The rearrangement uses TRBV6-5 and TRBJ2-1; no firm D call. V was clipped by 2 bases and J by 8 bases, with 4 bases between them. The CDR3 extends over 11 amino acids. Germline CDR1 is MNHEY and CDR2 is SVGAGI. CDR3 sequence: CASSYVYEQFF. CDR3 DNA sequence: TGTGCCAGCAGTTACGTCTATGAGCAGTTCTTC.

This clone was detected once. The chain uses TRBV27 and TRBJ2-7; D perhaps matches TRBD2 (6 bases). The germline V gene has CDR1 MNHEY and CDR2 SMNVEV (reference sequence). The CDR3 has 15 amino acids. V was cut by 3 bases and J by 3 bases, with 15 bases left in between. The CDR3 DNA sequence: TGTGCCAGCAGTTTTCAGCTGGGTAGCGGCTACGAGCAGTACTTC. Protein product: CASSFQLGSGYEQYF.

The chain employs TRBV2 and TRBJ2-3; 8 nucleotides agree with TRBD1. V gave up 7 bases and J gave up 0 bases; unmatched junction bases: 9. This CDR3 is built from 16 residues. Germline V gene sequence: CDR1 SNHLY, CDR2 FYNNEI. CDR3 loop: CASKGWGQVSTDTQYF. In DNA, the CDR3 is TGTGCCAGCAAGGGTTGGGGACAGGTGAGCACAGATACGCAGTATTTT.

V gene TRBV5-8 combines with J gene TRBJ2-7; TRBD1 might be the D (6 bases). This CDR3 spans 14 amino acids. Deletions cut 2 bases from V and 3 bases from J, with 12 bases between. In germline, CDR1 is SGHTS, CDR2 YDEGEE. The DNA for the CDR3 is TGTGCCAGCAGCTTCAGGGGAGTAGTCTACGAGCAGTACTTC. Its protein product is CASSFRGVVYEQYF.

The chain recombines TRBV9 with TRBJ1-3; possible D gene TRBD1, 6 bases. Germline CDR1 reads SGDLS; CDR2 reads YYNGEE. Between the trimmed V and J ends, which lost 7 bases and 5 bases, there was a span of 13 bases. This CDR3 is built from 13 residues. CDR3 coding DNA: TGTGCCAGCTCCTACAGGGAGCGAAACACCATATATTTT. Its translation: CASSYRERNTIYF.

The chain has TRBV28 and TRBJ2-5; TRBD2 might be the D (5 bases). There are 13 residues in the CDR3. Trimming shortened V by 7 bases and J by 5 bases, and 14 bases separated the two germline ends. CDR1 MDHEN and CDR2 SYDVKM come from the germline V gene. CDR3 bases: TGTGCCAGCACCCCCGGCTTAGCGGAGACCCAGTACTTC. It is translated as CASTPGLAETQYF. Drawing the rest from reference TRBV28 and TRBJ2-5, the complete variable domain is DVKVTQSSRYLVKRTGEKVFLECVQDMDHENMFWYRQDPGLGLRLIYFSYDVKMKEKGDIPEGYSVSREKKERFSLILESASTNQTSMYLCASTPGLAETQYFGPGTRLLVL.

The chain couples TRBV2 to TRBJ1-4; unclear D gene. The CDR3 extends over 14 amino acids. The V gene lost 5 bases and the J gene lost 1 base, with 8 bases spanning the gap. From germline, CDR1 is SNHLY and CDR2 FYNNEI. CDR3: CASSLRGTNEKLFF. CDR3 nucleotides: TGTGCCAGCAGTCTCCGGGGAACTAATGAAAAACTGTTTTTT.